This record looks at one T cell receptor beta chain sequence and its context. Its antigen is not identified. The data are from a study of shared clonotypes between healthy human individuals. Findings of the study overall: A limitation of the genetic and exposure-history diversity represented arose from few donors. Clonotypes not shared had lower generation probabilities than those common to all four donors. Sharing across four donors was seen in around 5% of naive CD4 clonotypes.

The assay was immunoSEQ multiplex PCR, and TCRdb's table has in-frame clones only and misses some. The data show millions of clones, more than 80% seen once. Memory CD4+ cells were the fraction left after CD45RA+ naive selection. The TCR was taken from a man aged 18 to 29 in good health. The sequenced sample was naive CD4+ T cells sorted from blood. Noted subset: CD45RA+ positively selected.

The CDR3 here is CASSEAGGWSSYEQYF. In DNA, the CDR3 is TGTGCCAGCAGTGAAGCGGGCGGCTGGAGCTCCTACGAGCAGTACTTC. The chain employs TRBV6-1 and TRBJ2-7; no clear D gene. Trimming left V 0 bases short and J 0 bases short, with 12 bases between. Germline CDR1 is MNHNS and CDR2 is SASEGT. CDR3 length: 16 residues.